This T cell receptor beta chain appears in the sequencing data of a study of control samples from healthy donors and cancer patients. This clone was seen only once. Measured with immunoSEQ multiplex PCR; TCRdb has only the in-frame clones, and not every one. The sample records roughly 150,000 clones, around nine tenths being singletons. Germline CDR1 reads MNHEY; CDR2 reads SVGAGI. The V and J ends lost 3 bases and 4 bases respectively, with 7 bases between them. The CDR3 runs 13 residues. The V gene is TRBV6-5, the J gene TRBJ1-3; D remains unclear. This TCR was sampled from a man aged 25-40 years in good health. The material sequenced was blood. The CDR3 loop is CASSYGPGNTIYF. Written as DNA, the CDR3 is TGTGCCAGCAGTTATGGTCCCGGAAACACCATATATTTT.